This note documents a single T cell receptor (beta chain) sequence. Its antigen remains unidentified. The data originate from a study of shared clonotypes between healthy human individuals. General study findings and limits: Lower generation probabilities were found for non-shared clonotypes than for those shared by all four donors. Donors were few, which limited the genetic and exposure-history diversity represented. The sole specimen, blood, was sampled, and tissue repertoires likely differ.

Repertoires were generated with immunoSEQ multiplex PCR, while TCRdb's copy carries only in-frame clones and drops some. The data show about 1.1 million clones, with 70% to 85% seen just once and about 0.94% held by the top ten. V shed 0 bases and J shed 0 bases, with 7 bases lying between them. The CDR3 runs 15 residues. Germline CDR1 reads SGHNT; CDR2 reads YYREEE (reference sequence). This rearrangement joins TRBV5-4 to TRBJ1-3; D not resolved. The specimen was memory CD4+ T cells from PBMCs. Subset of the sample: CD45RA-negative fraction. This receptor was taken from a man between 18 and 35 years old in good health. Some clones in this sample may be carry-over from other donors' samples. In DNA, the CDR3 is TGTGCCAGCAGCTTGGACAGCGTCTCTGGAAACACCATATATTTT. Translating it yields CASSLDSVSGNTIYF.